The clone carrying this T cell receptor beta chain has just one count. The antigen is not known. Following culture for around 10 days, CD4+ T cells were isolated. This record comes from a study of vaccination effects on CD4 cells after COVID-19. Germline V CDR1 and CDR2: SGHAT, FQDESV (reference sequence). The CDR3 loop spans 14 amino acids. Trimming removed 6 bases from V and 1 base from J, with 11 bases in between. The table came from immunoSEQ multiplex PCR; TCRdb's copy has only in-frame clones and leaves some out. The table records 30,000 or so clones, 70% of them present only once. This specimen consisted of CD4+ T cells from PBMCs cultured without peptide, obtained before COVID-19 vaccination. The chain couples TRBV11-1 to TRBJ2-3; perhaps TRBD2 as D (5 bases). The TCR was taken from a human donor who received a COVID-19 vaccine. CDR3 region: CASSNSGGTDTQYF. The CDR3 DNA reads TGTGCCAGCAGTAATTCCGGGGGCACAGATACGCAGTATTTT.